These 19 T cell receptor beta chains came from one sample sequenced in a study of control samples from healthy donors and cancer patients. Profiling relied on immunoSEQ multiplex PCR, and the TCRdb table lists in-frame clones only, not all of them. In the table there are under 200,000 clones, approximately 94% of which are singletons. Sequencing was performed on blood. These receptor sequences come from a woman aged 40 to 50 in good health.

The table lists this clone with a few counts. CDR3 amino acids: CASSSANTGELFF. In nucleotides, the CDR3 is TGTGCCAGTAGTTCGGCGAACACCGGGGAGCTGTTTTTT. The gene calls are TRBV19 and TRBJ2-2, with unresolved D. Germline values: CDR1 LNHDA, CDR2 SQIVND (reference sequence). This CDR3 is built from 13 residues. V was clipped by 5 bases and J by 0 bases, with 4 bases between them.

The J gene is TRBJ2-7, the V gene TRBV27, with D tentatively TRBD1 or TRBD2 (5 bases each). The CDR3 loop spans 13 amino acids. Between the trimmed V and J ends, which lost 5 bases and 0 bases, there was a span of 8 bases. Germline CDR1 is MNHEY and CDR2 is SMNVEV (reference sequence). The CDR3, as DNA: TGTGCCAGCAGTAGGGACGGCTCCTACGAGCAGTACTTC. Protein sequence: CASSRDGSYEQYF.

This chain connects TRBV24-1 to TRBJ2-6; D gene uncertain. Trimming shortened V by 8 bases and J by 0 bases, and 16 bases separated the two germline ends. The CDR3 runs to 17 residues. CDR1 and CDR2 from the germline V gene are KGHDR and SFDVKD. The CDR3 DNA reads as TGTGCCACCATGACCCCCCCCCGGAGCTCTGGGGCCAACGTCCTGACTTTC. It is translated as CATMTPPRSSGANVLTF.

V and J are TRBV6-2 or TRBV6-3 and TRBJ2-3, with unresolved D. This CDR3 has 14 amino acids. Trimming pared 2 bases from V and 4 bases from J, leaving 10 bases between. Germline CDR1 reads MNHEY; CDR2 reads SVGEGT. The CDR3 protein is CASSYVLSSDTQYF. The CDR3 coding sequence is TGTGCCAGCAGTTACGTCCTGAGCTCAGATACGCAGTATTTT.

The chain combines TRBV2 with TRBJ1-2; D ambiguous. The CDR3 has 10 amino acids. Looked up from germline, CDR1 is SNHLY and CDR2 is FYNNEI. V dropped 10 bases and J dropped 8 bases, with 11 bases sitting between them. The CDR3 reads CATAQGGYTF. For the CDR3, the DNA is TGTGCCACAGCTCAAGGAGGCTACACCTTC.

The chain links TRBV19 to TRBJ2-5; 11 bases align to TRBD2. Losses at the gene ends were 5 bases for V and 0 bases for J; bases not matched to a gene: 2. The CDR3 is made up of 15 amino acids. Germline V lookup: CDR1 LNHDA, CDR2 SQIVND (reference sequence). The DNA for the CDR3 is TGTGCCAGTAGTTTGACTAGCGGGAACCAAGAGACCCAGTACTTC. It encodes CASSLTSGNQETQYF. Using reference TRBV19 and TRBJ2-5 for the parts outside the CDR3, the full variable domain is DGGITQSPKYLFRKEGQNVTLSCEQNLNHDAMYWYRQDPGQGLRLIYYSQIVNDFQKGDIAEGYSVSREKKESFPLTVTSAQKNPTAFYLCASSLTSGNQETQYFGPGTRLLVL.

The rearrangement joins TRBV7-2 to TRBJ1-2; possibly TRBD1 for D (6 bases). This CDR3 region has 15 residues. V lost 3 bases and J 0 bases, leaving 11 bases between the germline ends. Germline CDR1 and CDR2: SGHTA and FQGNSA. The CDR3, as DNA: TGTGCCAGCAGCTTCGACAGGACTTCTAACTATGGCTACACCTTC. Translating it yields CASSFDRTSNYGYTF.

The chain uses TRBV24-1 and TRBJ2-1; weak D call: TRBD1 (5 bases). The V and J ends lost 0 bases and 6 bases respectively, with 14 bases between them. Per the germline V gene, CDR1 is KGHDR and CDR2 is SFDVKD. The CDR3 has 16 residues. CDR3 amino acids: CATSDLGQGGGNEQFF. As DNA, the CDR3 is TGTGCCACCAGTGATTTGGGTCAGGGCGGCGGCAATGAGCAGTTCTTC.

V and J are TRBV25-1 and TRBJ1-6; perhaps TRBD1 as D (5 bases). Germline-derived CDR1 and CDR2 are MGHDK and SYGVNS. This CDR3 comprises 14 residues. Trimming took off 6 bases at V and 7 bases at J, with 13 bases between the two ends. The CDR3 coding sequence is TGTGCCAGCAGCCCGGGACTGCCCAATTCACCCCTCCACTTT. Encoded protein: CASSPGLPNSPLHF.

The chain recombines TRBV9 with TRBJ2-5; the D gene is possibly TRBD2 (6 bases). CDR1 and CDR2 from the germline V gene are SGDLS and YYNGEE. The V end was cut by 2 bases, the J end by 5 bases, with 16 bases between. The CDR3 length is 15 residues. CDR3: CASSVNSPGGETQYF. The CDR3 DNA reads as TGTGCCAGCAGCGTGAATAGCCCTGGAGGGGAGACCCAGTACTTC.

The chain uses TRBV6-5 and TRBJ1-6; the D gene is possibly TRBD1 (5 bases). CDR1 is MNHEY and CDR2 is SVGAGI in the germline V gene. This CDR3 has 15 residues. Trimming pared 5 bases from V and 9 bases from J, leaving 17 bases between. This CDR3 reads CASSRDAVYRSPLHF. For the CDR3, the DNA is TGTGCCAGCAGTCGGGACGCTGTTTACCGTTCACCCCTCCACTTT.

This clone was observed a single time. The V and J genes are TRBV5-8 and TRBJ2-1; D may be TRBD1 (6 bases). Deletions cut 5 bases from V and 0 bases from J, with 15 bases between. CDR3 length equals 16 residues. Germline loops: CDR1 SGHTS, CDR2 YDEGEE. This CDR3 reads CASRPDRRRSYNEQFF. The CDR3, as DNA: TGTGCCAGCAGGCCTGACAGGCGACGCTCCTACAATGAGCAGTTCTTC.

This chain joins TRBV18 and TRBJ1-5, with 7 nucleotides matching TRBD1. Germline CDR1 KGHSH, CDR2 LQKENI. The CDR3 totals 14 residues. With 2 bases clipped from V and 7 bases from J, the junction kept 5 bases outside the gene matches. The CDR3: CASSPTGAEQPQHF. The CDR3 DNA follows: TGTGCCAGCTCACCAACAGGGGCGGAACAGCCCCAGCATTTT. Supplemented by reference TRBV18 and TRBJ1-5, the full variable domain reads NAGVMQNPRHLVRRRGQEARLRCSPMKGHSHVYWYRQLPEEGLKFMVYLQKENIIDESGMPKERFSAEFPKEGPSILRIQQVVRGDSAAYFCASSPTGAEQPQHFGDGTRLSIL.

Only one count was recorded for this clone. The rearrangement uses TRBV5-5 and TRBJ1-5; D gene uncertain. Germline CDR1 SGHKS, CDR2 YYEKEE (reference sequence). This CDR3 region has 16 residues. V was pared by 2 bases and J by 0 bases, with 12 bases between. Here the CDR3 reads CASSFDGSYSNQPQHF. CDR3 coding DNA: TGTGCCAGCAGCTTTGACGGCAGTTATAGCAATCAGCCCCAGCATTTT.

CDR3 sequence reads: CASSLVLPGQGNSPLHF. Written as DNA, the CDR3 is TGTGCCAGCAGCTTGGTCCTTCCGGGACAGGGCAATTCACCCCTCCACTTT. V usage is TRBV5-6 and J usage is TRBJ1-6; 9 nucleotides align to TRBD1. The CDR3 sequence is 17 residues long. V trimming: 0 bases; J trimming: 7 bases; junction bases outside the gene matches: 8. In germline, CDR1 is SGHDT, CDR2 YYEEEE.

Concerning this clone: This specimen includes other DNA sequences encoding the same CDR3. CDR3 sequence: CASSLTSGGGGVNEQFF. The DNA of the CDR3 is TGTGCCAGCAGCTTGACTAGCGGGGGTGGCGGGGTCAATGAGCAGTTCTTC. The chain combines TRBV7-7 with TRBJ2-1; 12 bases are shared with TRBD2. The CDR3 runs to 17 residues. Germline V lookup: CDR1 SSHAT, CDR2 FNYEAQ (reference sequence). V was clipped by 3 bases and J by 6 bases; unmatched bases: 9.

The chain has TRBV13 and TRBJ1-6, with a tentative D call TRBD1 (5 bases). V was trimmed by 2 bases and J by 11 bases, leaving 10 bases between them. The germline V gene has CDR1 PRHDT and CDR2 FYEKMQ (reference sequence). The CDR3 length is 13 residues. CDR3 bases: TGTGCCAGCAGCTTATCGCAGGGAGCACCCCTCCACTTT. It is translated as CASSLSQGAPLHF.

This rearrangement joins TRBV29-1 to TRBJ1-1, with TRBD1 matching over 9 bases. The CDR3 has 13 amino acids. Germline values: CDR1 SQVTM, CDR2 ANQGSEA. Germline trimming cut 7 bases from V and 3 bases from J; bases unmatched to any gene: 6. The CDR3 coding sequence is TGCAGCGCTAAGGGACAGGGATACACTGAAGCTTTCTTT. It yields the protein CSAKGQGYTEAFF.

This CDR3 is CASSLRGGGNYGYTF. CDR3 sequence (DNA): TGTGCCAGTAGTCTCAGGGGAGGGGGGAACTATGGCTACACCTTC. The chain uses TRBV19 and TRBJ1-2; D is possibly TRBD1 (6 bases). Germline CDR1 is LNHDA and CDR2 is SQIVND (reference sequence). V was shortened by 5 bases and J by 2 bases, with 15 bases between the two germline ends. This CDR3 contains 15 residues.